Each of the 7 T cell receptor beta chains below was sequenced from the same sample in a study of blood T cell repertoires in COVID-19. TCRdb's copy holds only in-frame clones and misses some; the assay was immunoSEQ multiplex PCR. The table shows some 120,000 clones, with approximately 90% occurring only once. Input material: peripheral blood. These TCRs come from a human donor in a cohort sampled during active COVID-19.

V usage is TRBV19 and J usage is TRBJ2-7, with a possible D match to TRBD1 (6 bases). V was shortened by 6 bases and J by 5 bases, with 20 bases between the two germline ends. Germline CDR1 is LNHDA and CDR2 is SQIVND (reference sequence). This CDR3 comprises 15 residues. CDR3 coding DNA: TGTGCCAGTAGCCTTTTCAGGGGAAGTATGAACGAGCAGTACTTC. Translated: CASSLFRGSMNEQYF. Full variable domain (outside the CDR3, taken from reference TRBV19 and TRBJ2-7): DGGITQSPKYLFRKEGQNVTLSCEQNLNHDAMYWYRQDPGQGLRLIYYSQIVNDFQKGDIAEGYSVSREKKESFPLTVTSAQKNPTAFYLCASSLFRGSMNEQYFGPGTRLTVT.

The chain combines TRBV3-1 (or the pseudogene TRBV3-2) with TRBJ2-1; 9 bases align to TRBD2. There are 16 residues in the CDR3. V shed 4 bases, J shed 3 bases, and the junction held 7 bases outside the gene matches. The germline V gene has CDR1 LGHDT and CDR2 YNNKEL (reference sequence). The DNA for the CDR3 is TGTGCCAGCAGCCGAGCTGAGACTAGCGGCTACAATGAGCAGTTCTTC. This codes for CASSRAETSGYNEQFF.

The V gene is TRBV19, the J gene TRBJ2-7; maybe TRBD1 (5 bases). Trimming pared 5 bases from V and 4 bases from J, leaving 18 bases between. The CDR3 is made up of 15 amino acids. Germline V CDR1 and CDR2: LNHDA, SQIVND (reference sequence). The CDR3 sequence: CASSQGLSLGYEQYF. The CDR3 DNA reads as TGTGCCAGTAGTCAGGGCCTCTCACTCGGGTACGAGCAGTACTTC.

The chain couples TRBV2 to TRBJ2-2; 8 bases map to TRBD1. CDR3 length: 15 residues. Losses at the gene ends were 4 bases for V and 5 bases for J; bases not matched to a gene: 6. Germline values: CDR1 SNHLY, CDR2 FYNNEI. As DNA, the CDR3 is TGTGCCAGCAGTGGGCGGACAGGGAGTACCGGGGAGCTGTTTTTT. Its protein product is CASSGRTGSTGELFF.

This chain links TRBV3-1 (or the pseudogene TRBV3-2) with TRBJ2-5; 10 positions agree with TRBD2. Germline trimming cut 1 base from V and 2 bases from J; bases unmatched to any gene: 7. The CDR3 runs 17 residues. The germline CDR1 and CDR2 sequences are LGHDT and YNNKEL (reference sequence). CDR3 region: CASSQVATSGPQETQYF. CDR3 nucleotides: TGTGCCAGCAGCCAAGTAGCGACTAGCGGGCCTCAAGAGACCCAGTACTTC.

The DNA for the CDR3 is TGTGCCAGCAGCTTACACAGGAACACTGAAGCTTTCTTT. Protein: CASSLHRNTEAFF. The rearrangement uses TRBV13 and TRBJ1-1; D not certain. This CDR3 is 13 amino acids long. Trimming removed 2 bases from V and 1 base from J, with 5 bases in between. Germline assignment: CDR1 PRHDT and CDR2 FYEKMQ (reference sequence).

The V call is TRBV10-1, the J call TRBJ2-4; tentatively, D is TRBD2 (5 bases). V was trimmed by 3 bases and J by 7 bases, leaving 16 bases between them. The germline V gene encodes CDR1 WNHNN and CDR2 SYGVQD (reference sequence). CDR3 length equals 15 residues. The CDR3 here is CASSDPTGSNNIQYF. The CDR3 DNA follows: TGCGCCAGCAGTGACCCAACGGGATCAAATAACATTCAGTACTTC.